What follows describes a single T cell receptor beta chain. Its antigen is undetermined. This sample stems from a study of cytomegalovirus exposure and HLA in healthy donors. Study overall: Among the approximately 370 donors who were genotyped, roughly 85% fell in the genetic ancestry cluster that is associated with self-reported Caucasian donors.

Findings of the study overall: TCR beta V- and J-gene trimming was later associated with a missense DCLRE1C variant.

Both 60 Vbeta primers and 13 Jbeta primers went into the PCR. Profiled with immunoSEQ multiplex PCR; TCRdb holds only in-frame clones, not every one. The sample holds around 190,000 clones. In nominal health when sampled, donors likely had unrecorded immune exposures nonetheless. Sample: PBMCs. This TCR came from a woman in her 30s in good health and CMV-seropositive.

The CDR3 loop is CASSYSGLGEKLFF. The CDR3 nucleotides are TGTGCCAGCAGTTACTCGGGACTCGGTGAAAAACTGTTTTTT. The chain carries TRBV6-6 and TRBJ1-4; D perhaps matches TRBD1 (5 bases). This CDR3 has 14 amino acids. Germline V gives CDR1 MNHNY, CDR2 SVGAGI (reference sequence). V was pared by 0 bases and J by 7 bases, with 9 bases between.